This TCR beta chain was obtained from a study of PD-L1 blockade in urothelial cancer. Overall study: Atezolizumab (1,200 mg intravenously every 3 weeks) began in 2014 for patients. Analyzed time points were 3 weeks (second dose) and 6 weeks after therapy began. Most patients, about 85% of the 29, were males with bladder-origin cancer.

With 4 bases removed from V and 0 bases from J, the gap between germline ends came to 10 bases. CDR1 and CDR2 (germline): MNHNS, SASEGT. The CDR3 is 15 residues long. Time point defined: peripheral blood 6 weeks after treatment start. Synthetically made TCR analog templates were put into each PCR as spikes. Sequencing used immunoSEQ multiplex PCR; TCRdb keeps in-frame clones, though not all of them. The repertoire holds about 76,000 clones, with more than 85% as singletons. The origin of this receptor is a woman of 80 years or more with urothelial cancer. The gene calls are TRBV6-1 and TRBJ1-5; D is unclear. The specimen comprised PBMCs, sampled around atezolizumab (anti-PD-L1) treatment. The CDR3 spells CASSVGHNSNQPQHF. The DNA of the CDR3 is TGTGCCAGCAGTGTCGGTCATAATAGCAATCAGCCCCAGCATTTT.